The TCR beta chain described here comes from a study of OX40 agonist ivuxolimab in advanced cancers. Regarding the study as a whole: Among the nonresponders, some also had low normalized T-cell clonal expansion.

On this clone: The antigen is unknown.

Germline lookup yields CDR1 SGHAT and CDR2 FQNNGV. The CDR3 is 15 residues long. Trimming left V 2 bases short and J 2 bases short, with 12 bases between. No patient had autoimmune disease or received systemic immunosuppression. Profiling relied on immunoSEQ multiplex PCR, and the TCRdb table lists in-frame clones only, not all of them. The table lists roughly 75,000 clones, 86% of them singletons. This specimen was CD4+ or CD8+ T cells sorted from blood, taken in a trial of the OX40 agonist ivuxolimab. The sequence was collected from an adult with an advanced solid tumor such as melanoma, head and neck, liver or kidney cancer. The V gene is TRBV11-2, the J gene TRBJ1-2; no clear D gene. CDR3 sequence: CASSLTLTRNYGYTF. The CDR3 DNA is TGTGCCAGCAGCTTAACCCTCACCAGGAACTATGGCTACACCTTC.